Sequencing of this TCR beta chain was carried out in a study of shared clonotypes between healthy human individuals. Findings and limits, study-wide: Lower generation probabilities were found for non-shared clonotypes than for those shared by all four donors.

Trimming stripped 3 bases from V and 5 bases from J, with 7 bases between. The CDR3 spans 13 residues. Germline values: CDR1 SGHVS, CDR2 FNYEAQ. As handled by the study authors: Filtering differed because ImmunoSEQ produced junction-only sequences that carried no quality scores. The method was immunoSEQ multiplex PCR; TCRdb's version includes in-frame clones alone and lacks a portion of them. From that table come the V and J calls and clone size; the DNA was used to work out D and trimming. The table shows more than 2 million clones, with 90% to 97% occurring only once. Nashville, Tennessee was home to all donors, who were Caucasian adults. Division of CD4+ cells produced a CD45RA+ naive subset and a CD45RA-negative memory subset. Worth noting for this clone: As yet, its antigen is unknown. The same CDR3 arises from other DNA sequences in this sample as well.

Material for sequencing was naive CD4+ T cells sorted from blood. Subset in this sample: CD45RA+ positively selected. J is TRBJ2-2 and V is TRBV7-6, with D unclear. The clonotype originates from a man aged 18-30 years in good health. In nucleotides, the CDR3 is TGTGCCAGCAGCTTGCAGGAAACCGGGGAGCTGTTTTTT. It yields the protein CASSLQETGELFF.